This T cell receptor (beta chain) came from a study of cytomegalovirus exposure and HLA in healthy donors. Study-wide background: Earlier results showed approximately 120 million unique TCR beta sequences derived from approximately 170 million T cells. The study's early data release held some 85 million unique TCRs from HLA-typed donors. Of all 400 or so donors who were genotyped, about 84% belonged to the Caucasian-associated ancestry cluster.

With 60 Vbeta and 13 Jbeta primers, the PCR was carried out. The protocol was immunoSEQ multiplex PCR, while the TCRdb copy is restricted to in-frame clones and leaves out a portion. This table holds 100,000 to 150,000 clones, just under 85% found once. Study conclusions and caveats: Another analysis was done later, and it associated approximately 15,000 TCR beta sequences with HLA alleles at 0.05 false discovery rate.

Of note for this clone: Its antigen is unidentified.

The clonotype originates from a boy between 2 and 10 years old in good health and CMV-seronegative. The specimen was PBMCs.

CDR3 sequence reads: CASSSTPGTGKETQYF. In DNA, the CDR3 is TGTGCCAGCAGCTCCACCCCGGGGACAGGGAAAGAGACCCAGTACTTC. This rearrangement joins TRBV7-2 to TRBJ2-5; the match to TRBD1 covers 9 bases. The germline CDR1 and CDR2 sequences are SGHTA and FQGNSA. The CDR3 has 16 residues. J gave up 3 bases and V 4 bases, and 9 bases lay outside the gene matches.